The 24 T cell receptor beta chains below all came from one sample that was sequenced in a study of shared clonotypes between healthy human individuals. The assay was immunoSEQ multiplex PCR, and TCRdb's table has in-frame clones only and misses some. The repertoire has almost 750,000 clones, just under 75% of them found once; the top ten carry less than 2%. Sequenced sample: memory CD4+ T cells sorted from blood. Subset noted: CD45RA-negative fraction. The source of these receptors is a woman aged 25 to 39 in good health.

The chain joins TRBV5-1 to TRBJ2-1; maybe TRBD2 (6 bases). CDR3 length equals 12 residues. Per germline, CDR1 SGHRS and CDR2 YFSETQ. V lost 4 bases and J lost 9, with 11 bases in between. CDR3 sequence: CASSTTSSEQFF. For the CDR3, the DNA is TGCGCCAGCAGCACAACTAGCAGTGAGCAGTTCTTC.

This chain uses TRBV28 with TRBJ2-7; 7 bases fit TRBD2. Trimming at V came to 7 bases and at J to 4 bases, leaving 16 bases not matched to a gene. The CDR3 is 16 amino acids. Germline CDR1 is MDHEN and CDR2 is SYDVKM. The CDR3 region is CASIPGGDPNRYEQYF. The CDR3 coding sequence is TGTGCCAGCATTCCGGGGGGTGATCCAAACCGATACGAGCAGTACTTC.

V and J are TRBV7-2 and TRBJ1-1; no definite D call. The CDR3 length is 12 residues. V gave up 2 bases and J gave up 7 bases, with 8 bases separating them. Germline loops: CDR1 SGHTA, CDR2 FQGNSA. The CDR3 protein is CASSLNLREAFF. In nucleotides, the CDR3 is TGTGCCAGCAGCTTAAATTTACGTGAAGCTTTCTTT.

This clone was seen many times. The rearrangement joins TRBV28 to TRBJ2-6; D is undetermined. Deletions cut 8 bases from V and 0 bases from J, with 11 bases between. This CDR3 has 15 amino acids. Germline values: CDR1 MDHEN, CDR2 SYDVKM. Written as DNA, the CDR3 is TGTGCCAGCGGGATAACAAGCTCTGGGGCCAACGTCCTGACTTTC. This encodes CASGITSSGANVLTF.

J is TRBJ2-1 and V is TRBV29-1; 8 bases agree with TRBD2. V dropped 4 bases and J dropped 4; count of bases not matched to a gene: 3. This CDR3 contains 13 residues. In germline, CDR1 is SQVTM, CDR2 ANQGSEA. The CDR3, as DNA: TGCAGCGTTGCGGGAGGGGTGTACAATGAGCAGTTCTTC. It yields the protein CSVAGGVYNEQFF.

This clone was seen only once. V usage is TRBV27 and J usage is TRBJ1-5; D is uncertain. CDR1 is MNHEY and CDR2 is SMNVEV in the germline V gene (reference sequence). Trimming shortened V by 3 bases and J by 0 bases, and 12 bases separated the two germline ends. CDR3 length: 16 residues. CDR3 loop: CASSFSAVYSNQPQHF. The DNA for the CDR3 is TGTGCCAGCAGTTTCTCCGCCGTTTATAGCAATCAGCCCCAGCATTTT.

For the CDR3, the DNA is TGTGCCAGCAGATCAGGGATTCACGAGCAGTACTTC. Its translation: CASRSGIHEQYF. The V gene is TRBV6-5, the J gene TRBJ2-7; TRBD1 might be the D (5 bases). The V end was cut by 6 bases, the J end by 5 bases, with 11 bases between. Germline V lookup: CDR1 MNHEY, CDR2 SVGAGI. This CDR3 comprises 12 residues.

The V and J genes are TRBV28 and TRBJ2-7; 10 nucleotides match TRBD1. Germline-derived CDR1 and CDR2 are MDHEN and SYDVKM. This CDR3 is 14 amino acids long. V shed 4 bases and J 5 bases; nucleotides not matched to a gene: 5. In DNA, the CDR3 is TGTGCCAGCAGTTCGGGACAGGGGCATGACGAGCAGTACTTC. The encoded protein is CASSSGQGHDEQYF.

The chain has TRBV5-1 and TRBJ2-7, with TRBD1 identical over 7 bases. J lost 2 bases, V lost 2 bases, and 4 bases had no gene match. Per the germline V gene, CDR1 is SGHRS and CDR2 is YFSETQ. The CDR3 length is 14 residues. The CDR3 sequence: CASSLRGQTYEQYF. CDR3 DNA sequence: TGCGCCAGCAGCTTAAGGGGGCAGACCTACGAGCAGTACTTC.

The CDR3 DNA reads as TGTGCCATCAGTGACTGGGGACAGGATACCTACGAGCAGTACTTC. Translating gives CAISDWGQDTYEQYF. The chain is built from TRBV10-3 and TRBJ2-7; 8 nucleotides line up with TRBD1. CDR3 length: 15 amino acids. The germline V gene encodes CDR1 ENHRY and CDR2 SYGVKD. Trimming cost V 3 bases and J 2 bases; bases outside gene matches: 6.

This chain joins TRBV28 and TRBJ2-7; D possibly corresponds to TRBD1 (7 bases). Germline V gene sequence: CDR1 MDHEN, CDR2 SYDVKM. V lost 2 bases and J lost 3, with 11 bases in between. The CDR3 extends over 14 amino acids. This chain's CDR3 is CASSLVRGDYEQYF. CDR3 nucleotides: TGTGCCAGCAGTTTAGTCAGGGGGGACTACGAGCAGTACTTC.

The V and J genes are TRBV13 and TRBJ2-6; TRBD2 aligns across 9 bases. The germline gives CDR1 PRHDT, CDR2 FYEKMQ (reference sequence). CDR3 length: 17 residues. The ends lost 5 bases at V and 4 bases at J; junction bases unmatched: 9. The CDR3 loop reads CASSLLAGAEGANVLTF. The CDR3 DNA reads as TGTGCCAGCAGCCTGTTAGCGGGAGCGGAAGGGGCCAACGTCCTGACTTTC.

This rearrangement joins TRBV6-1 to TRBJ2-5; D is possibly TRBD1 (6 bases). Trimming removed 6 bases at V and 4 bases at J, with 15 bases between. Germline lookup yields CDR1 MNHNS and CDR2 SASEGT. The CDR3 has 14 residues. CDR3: CASSELKGGETQYF. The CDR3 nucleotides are TGTGCCAGCAGCGAACTTAAAGGGGGAGAGACCCAGTACTTC.

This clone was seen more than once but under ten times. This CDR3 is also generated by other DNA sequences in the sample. The CDR3 sequence: CASSLGQALYNEQFF. The DNA for the CDR3 is TGTGCCAGCAGTTTAGGGCAGGCCCTTTACAATGAGCAGTTCTTC. The chain couples TRBV27 to TRBJ2-1, with unresolved D. Germline V gene sequence: CDR1 MNHEY, CDR2 SMNVEV (reference sequence). The CDR3 is 15 residues long. V shed 2 bases and J shed 4 bases, with 12 bases lying between them.

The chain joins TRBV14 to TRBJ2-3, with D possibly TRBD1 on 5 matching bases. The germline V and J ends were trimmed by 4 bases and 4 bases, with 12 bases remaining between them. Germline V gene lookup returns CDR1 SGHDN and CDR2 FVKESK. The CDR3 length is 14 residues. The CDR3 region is CASSLRDWADTQYF. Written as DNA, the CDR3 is TGTGCCAGCAGCCTCAGGGATTGGGCAGATACGCAGTATTTT.

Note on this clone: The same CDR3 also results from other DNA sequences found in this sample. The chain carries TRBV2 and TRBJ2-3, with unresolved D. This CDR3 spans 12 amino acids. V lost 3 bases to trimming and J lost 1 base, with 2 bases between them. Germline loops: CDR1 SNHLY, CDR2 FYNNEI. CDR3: CASSEGTDTQYF. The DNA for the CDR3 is TGTGCCAGCAGTGAGGGCACAGATACGCAGTATTTT. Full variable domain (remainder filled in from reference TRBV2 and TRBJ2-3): EPEVTQTPSHQVTQMGQEVILRCVPISNHLYFYWYRQILGQKVEFLVSFYNNEISEKSEIFDDQFSVERPDGSNFTLKIRSTKLEDSAMYFCASSEGTDTQYFGPGTRLTVL.

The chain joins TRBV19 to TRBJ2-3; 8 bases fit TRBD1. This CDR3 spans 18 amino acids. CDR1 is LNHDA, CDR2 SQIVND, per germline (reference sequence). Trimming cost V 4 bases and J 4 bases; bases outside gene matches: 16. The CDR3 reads CASSRDGDRGLSPDTQYF. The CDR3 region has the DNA TGTGCCAGTAGTAGAGACGGCGACAGGGGACTTAGTCCAGATACGCAGTATTTT.

The CDR3: CATRGSGANVLTF. CDR3 sequence (DNA): TGTGCCACCAGGGGGTCTGGGGCCAACGTCCTGACTTTC. This chain joins TRBV15 and TRBJ2-6; D uncertain. The germline gives CDR1 LNHNV, CDR2 YYDKDF (reference sequence). The CDR3 loop spans 13 amino acids. Trimming left V 6 bases short and J 1 base short, with 4 bases between.

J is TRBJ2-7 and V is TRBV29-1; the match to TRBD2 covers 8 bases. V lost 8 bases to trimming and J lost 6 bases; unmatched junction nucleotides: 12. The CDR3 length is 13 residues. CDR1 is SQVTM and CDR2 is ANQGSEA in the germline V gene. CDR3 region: CSTTGTSLGEQYF. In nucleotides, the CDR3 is TGCAGCACCACCGGGACTAGTTTAGGCGAGCAGTACTTC.

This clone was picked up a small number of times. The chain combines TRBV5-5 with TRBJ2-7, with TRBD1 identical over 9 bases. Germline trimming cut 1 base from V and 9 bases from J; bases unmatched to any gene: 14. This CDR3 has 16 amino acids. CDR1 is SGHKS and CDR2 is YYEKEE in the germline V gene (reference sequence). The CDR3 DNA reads TGTGCCAGCAGCTTGTTTTCGGGACAGGGTGGTAAAAGGCAGTACTTC. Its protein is CASSLFSGQGGKRQYF.

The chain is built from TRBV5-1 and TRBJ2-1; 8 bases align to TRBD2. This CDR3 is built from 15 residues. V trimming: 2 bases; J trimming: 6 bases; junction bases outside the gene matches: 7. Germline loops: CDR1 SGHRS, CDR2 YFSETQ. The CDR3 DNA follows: TGCGCCAGCAGCTTAAGAGCGGGAGAGGGCAATGAGCAGTTCTTC. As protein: CASSLRAGEGNEQFF.

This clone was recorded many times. CDR3 sequence reads: CASSPGGRRNTGELFF. The CDR3 DNA sequence: TGTGCCAGCAGCCCCGGGGGGCGGAGAAACACCGGGGAGCTGTTTTTT. The V call is TRBV7-3, the J call TRBJ2-2; the D gene is possibly TRBD2 (7 bases). Deletions cut 5 bases from V and 2 bases from J, with 15 bases between. The germline V gene has CDR1 SGHTA and CDR2 FQGTGA. The CDR3 covers 16 residues.

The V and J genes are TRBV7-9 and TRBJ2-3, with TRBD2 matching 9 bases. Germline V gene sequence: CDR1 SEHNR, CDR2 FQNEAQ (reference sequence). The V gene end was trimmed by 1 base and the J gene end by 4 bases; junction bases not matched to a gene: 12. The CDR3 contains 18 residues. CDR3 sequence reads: CASSLVSYRLAGPDTQYF. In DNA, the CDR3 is TGTGCCAGCAGCTTAGTTTCGTACCGGCTAGCGGGGCCAGATACGCAGTATTTT.

In nucleotides, the CDR3 is TGTGCCAGCAGCTTGATAGATAGGTACAATGAGCAGTTCTTC. It translates to CASSLIDRYNEQFF. The rearrangement uses TRBV5-6 and TRBJ2-1; no clear D. Germline V lookup: CDR1 SGHDT, CDR2 YYEEEE. The CDR3 covers 14 residues. The V gene lost 1 base and the J gene lost 4 bases, with 9 bases spanning the gap.